This T cell receptor beta chain was identified in a study of PD-1 blockade in classical Hodgkin lymphoma. Losses at the gene ends were 6 bases for V and 2 bases for J; bases not matched to a gene: 7. The germline V gene has CDR1 MRHNA and CDR2 SNTAGT. This CDR3 contains 15 residues. Clones were read by immunoSEQ multiplex PCR, and TCRdb kept only the in-frame ones, dropping some. The sample includes 21,000 or so clones, about 68% seen only once; the top ten take 20% to 25%. Each patient's relapse followed autologous stem cell transplantation, and brentuximab vedotin exposure varied. The material sequenced was peripheral blood mononuclear cells (PBMCs), taken at baseline. The chain recombines TRBV6-4 with TRBJ2-7; 10 bases are a match to TRBD1. This TCR was sampled from a human donor with classical Hodgkin lymphoma. The CDR3 here is CASRSDRGLTYEQYF. DNA for the CDR3: TGTGCCAGCAGATCTGACAGGGGGCTAACCTACGAGCAGTACTTC.